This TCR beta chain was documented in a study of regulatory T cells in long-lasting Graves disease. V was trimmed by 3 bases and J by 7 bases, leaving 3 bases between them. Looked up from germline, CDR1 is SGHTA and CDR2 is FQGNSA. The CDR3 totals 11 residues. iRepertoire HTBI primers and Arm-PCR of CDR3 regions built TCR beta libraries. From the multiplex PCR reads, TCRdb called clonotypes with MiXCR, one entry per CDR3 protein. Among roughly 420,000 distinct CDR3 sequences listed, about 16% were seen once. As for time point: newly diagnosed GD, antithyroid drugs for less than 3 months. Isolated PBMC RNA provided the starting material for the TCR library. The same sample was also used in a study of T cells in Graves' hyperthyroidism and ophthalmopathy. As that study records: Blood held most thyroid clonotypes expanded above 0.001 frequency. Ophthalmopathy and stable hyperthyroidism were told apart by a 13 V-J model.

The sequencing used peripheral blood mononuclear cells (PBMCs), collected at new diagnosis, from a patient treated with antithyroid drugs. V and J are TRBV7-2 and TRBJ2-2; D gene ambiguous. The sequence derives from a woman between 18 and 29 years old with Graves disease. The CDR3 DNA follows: TGTGCCAGCAGCTTTAACGGGGAGCTGTTTTTT. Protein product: CASSFNGELFF.